The entry below gives a single TCR beta chain sequence along with its context. The germline V gene has CDR1 LGHNA and CDR2 YSLEER. Trimming left V 1 base short and J 3 bases short, with 13 bases between. CDR3 length equals 15 residues. The record originates from a study of blood T cells in healthy people across ages. The use of a sample-barcoded 5' primer and a J-beta primer mix characterized a second PCR of 7 to 11 cycles. Samples each returned at least 2.5 million CDR3-containing paired-end reads. TCRdb processed the 5' RACE reads anew with MiXCR; each CDR3 protein has one entry. The sample lists hundreds of thousands of distinct CDR3 sequences; about half were seen once.

The TCR comes from a woman in her sixties in good health. The sequencing input was blood. V gene TRBV4-3 combines with J gene TRBJ2-7; D possibly uses TRBD1 or TRBD2 (5 bases each). The CDR3 here is CASSQVGDGFYEQYF. The CDR3 nucleotides read TGCGCCAGCAGCCAAGTAGGGGACGGGTTCTACGAGCAGTACTTC.